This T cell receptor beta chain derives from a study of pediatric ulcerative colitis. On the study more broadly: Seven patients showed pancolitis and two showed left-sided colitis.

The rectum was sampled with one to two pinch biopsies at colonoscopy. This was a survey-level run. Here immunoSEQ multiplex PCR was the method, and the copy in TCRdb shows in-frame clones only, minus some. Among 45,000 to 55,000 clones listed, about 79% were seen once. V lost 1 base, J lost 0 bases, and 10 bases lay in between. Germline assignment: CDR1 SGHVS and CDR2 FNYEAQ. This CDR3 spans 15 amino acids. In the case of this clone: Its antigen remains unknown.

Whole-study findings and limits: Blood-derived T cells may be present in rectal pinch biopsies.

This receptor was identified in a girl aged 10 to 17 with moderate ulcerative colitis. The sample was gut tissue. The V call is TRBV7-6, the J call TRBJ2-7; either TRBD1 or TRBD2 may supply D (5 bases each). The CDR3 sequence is CASSLGGTHSYEQYF. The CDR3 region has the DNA TGTGCCAGCAGCTTAGGAGGGACCCACTCCTACGAGCAGTACTTC.